A single sample is the source of the 5 T cell receptor beta chains below, sequenced in a study of early stage breast cancer tumors. Sequencing was performed with immunoSEQ multiplex PCR; in TCRdb, only in-frame clones are kept and a portion is missing. Among approximately 6,400 clones listed, about 73% were seen once. The sequenced sample consisted of normal breast tissue next to the tumor. These receptors all stem from a person aged 70 to 85 with breast cancer.

This clone has just a few counts. The V and J genes are TRBV4-2 and TRBJ2-2, with 7 bases aligning to TRBD2. The CDR3 is 17 amino acids. The V segment lost 0 bases and the J segment 6 bases; nucleotides outside the gene matches: 10. Germline V CDR1 and CDR2: LGHNA, YNFKEQ. CDR3 amino acids: CASSQESITGGAGELFF. As DNA, the CDR3 is TGTGCCAGCAGCCAAGAATCGATAACTGGGGGGGCCGGGGAGCTGTTTTTT.

The CDR3: CASSFQGWSYNEQFF. The CDR3 nucleotides are TGTGCCAGCAGCTTCCAGGGATGGTCCTACAATGAGCAGTTCTTC. The gene calls are TRBV7-2 and TRBJ2-1, with D perhaps matching TRBD1 (5 bases). The CDR3 sequence is 15 residues long. Trimming took off 3 bases at V and 1 base at J, with 10 bases between the two ends. The germline CDR1 and CDR2 sequences are SGHTA and FQGNSA. Using reference TRBV7-2 and TRBJ2-1 for the parts outside the CDR3, the full variable domain is GAGVSQSPSNKVTEKGKDVELRCDPISGHTALYWYRQSLGQGLEFLIYFQGNSAPDKSGLPSDRFSAERTGGSVSTLTIQRTQQEDSAVYLCASSFQGWSYNEQFFGPGTRLTVL.

This chain links TRBV14 with TRBJ2-5; D perhaps matches TRBD2 (6 bases). Germline loops: CDR1 SGHDN, CDR2 FVKESK. Trimming removed 4 bases at V and 4 bases at J, with 16 bases between. The CDR3 length is 15 residues. This CDR3 is CASSREGGGRETQYF. In DNA form, the CDR3 reads TGTGCCAGCAGCCGAGAGGGCGGAGGGAGAGAGACCCAGTACTTC.

The V and J genes are TRBV5-1 and TRBJ2-1; 7 positions match TRBD1. J was trimmed by 0 bases and V by 4 bases; bases with no gene match: 4. This CDR3 comprises 15 residues. Germline V lookup: CDR1 SGHRS, CDR2 YFSETQ. CDR3 residues: CASSLTGSSYNEQFF. DNA of the CDR3: TGCGCCAGCAGCCTGACAGGGAGCTCCTACAATGAGCAGTTCTTC.

V and J are TRBV30 and TRBJ2-5; 8 bases agree with TRBD1. From germline, CDR1 is GTSNPN and CDR2 SVGIG (reference sequence). Unmatched junction bases numbered 9, after V lost 5 bases and J lost 4 bases. This CDR3 contains 14 residues. CDR3 sequence reads: CAWGATGVRETQYF. CDR3 bases: TGTGCCTGGGGGGCGACAGGGGTTCGAGAGACCCAGTACTTC.